This T cell receptor beta chain was identified in a study of cytomegalovirus exposure and HLA in healthy donors. Libraries were prepared by immunoSEQ multiplex PCR; TCRdb keeps only in-frame clonotypes and omits some of them. This repertoire shows roughly 250,000 clones, roughly 86% found once; its top ten account for 1% to 1.5%. The CDR3 spans 12 residues. Trimming pared 5 bases from V and 4 bases from J, leaving 8 bases between. Germline V CDR1 and CDR2: SGHNT, YENEEA. This sequence originates from a woman aged 30 to 39 in good health and CMV-seropositive. The source material was PBMCs. This chain uses TRBV11-3 with TRBJ1-2, with TRBD1 as a possible D gene (5 bases). CDR3 coding DNA: TGTGCCAGCAGCACAGGCGCCTATGGCTACACCTTC. Its protein product is CASSTGAYGYTF.